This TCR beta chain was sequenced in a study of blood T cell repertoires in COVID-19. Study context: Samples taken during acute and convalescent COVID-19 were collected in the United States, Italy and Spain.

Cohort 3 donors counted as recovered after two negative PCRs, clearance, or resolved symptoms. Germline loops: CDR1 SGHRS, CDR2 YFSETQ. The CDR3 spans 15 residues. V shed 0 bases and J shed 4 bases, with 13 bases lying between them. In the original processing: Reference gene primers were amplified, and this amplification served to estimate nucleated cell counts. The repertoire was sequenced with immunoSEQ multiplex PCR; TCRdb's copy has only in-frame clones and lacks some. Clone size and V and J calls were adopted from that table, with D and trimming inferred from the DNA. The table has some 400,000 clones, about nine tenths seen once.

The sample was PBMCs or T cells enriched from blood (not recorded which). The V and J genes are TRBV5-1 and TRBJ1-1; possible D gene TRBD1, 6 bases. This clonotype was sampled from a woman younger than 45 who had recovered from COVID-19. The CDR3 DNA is TGCGCCAGCAGCTTGGGGAGAGGGGGACGCACTGAAGCTTTCTTT. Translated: CASSLGRGGRTEAFF.